The clone carrying this T cell receptor (beta chain) was observed many times. Its cognate antigen is unknown. Per germline, CDR1 SQVTM and CDR2 ANQGSEA. The CDR3 has 12 amino acids. Losses at the gene ends were 7 bases for V and 2 bases for J; bases not matched to a gene: 3. The use of a sample-barcoded 5' primer and a J-beta primer mix characterized a second PCR of about 7 to 12 cycles. In TCRdb, the 5' RACE reads were re-called with MiXCR into one record per CDR3 protein. Of approximately 700,000 distinct CDR3 sequences listed, about 34% are singletons. This sample was taken from a study of blood T cells in healthy people across ages. Study outcomes and limitations: More naive CD4+ cells and higher diversity were found in long-lived than in aged donors.

The source is a woman of 80 years or more in good health. Sample: blood. This rearrangement joins TRBV29-1 to TRBJ2-5, with TRBD1 matching 8 bases. CDR3 loop: CSAGTGQETQYF. Here the CDR3 DNA reads TGCAGCGCCGGGACAGGTCAAGAGACCCAGTACTTC. Variable domain in full (rest from reference TRBV29-1 and TRBJ2-5): SAVISQKPSRDICQRGTSLTIQCQVDSQVTMMFWYRQQPGQSLTLIATANQGSEATYESGFVIDKFPISRPNLTFSTLTVSNMSPEDSSIYLCSAGTGQETQYFGPGTRLLVL.